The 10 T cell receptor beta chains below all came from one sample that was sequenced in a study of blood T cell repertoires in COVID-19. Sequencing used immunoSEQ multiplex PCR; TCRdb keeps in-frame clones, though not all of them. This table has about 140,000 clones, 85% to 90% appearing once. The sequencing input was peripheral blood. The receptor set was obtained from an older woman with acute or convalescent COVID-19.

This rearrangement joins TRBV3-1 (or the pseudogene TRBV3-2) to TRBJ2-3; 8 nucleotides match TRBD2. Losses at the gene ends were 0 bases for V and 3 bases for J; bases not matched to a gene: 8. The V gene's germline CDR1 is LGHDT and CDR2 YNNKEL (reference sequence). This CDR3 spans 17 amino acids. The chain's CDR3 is CASSQDNSRGGTDTQYF. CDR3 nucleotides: TGTGCCAGCAGCCAAGATAATTCTCGGGGGGGGACAGATACGCAGTATTTT.

CDR3 nucleotide sequence: TGTGCCAGCAGTGAAACCCCGGGACTCACCAGATTACAAGAGACCCAGTACTTC. It translates to CASSETPGLTRLQETQYF. V gene TRBV25-1 combines with J gene TRBJ2-5, with D perhaps TRBD2 (6 bases). CDR1 and CDR2 from the germline V gene are MGHDK and SYGVNS. This CDR3 region has 18 residues. Trimming pared 2 bases from V and 2 bases from J, leaving 21 bases between.

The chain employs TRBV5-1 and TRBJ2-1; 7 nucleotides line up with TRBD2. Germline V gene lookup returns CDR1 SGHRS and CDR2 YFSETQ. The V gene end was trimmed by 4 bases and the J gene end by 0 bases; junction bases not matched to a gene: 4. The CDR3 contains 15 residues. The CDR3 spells CASSVTSPSYNEQFF. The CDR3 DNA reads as TGCGCCAGCAGCGTGACTAGCCCCTCCTACAATGAGCAGTTCTTC.

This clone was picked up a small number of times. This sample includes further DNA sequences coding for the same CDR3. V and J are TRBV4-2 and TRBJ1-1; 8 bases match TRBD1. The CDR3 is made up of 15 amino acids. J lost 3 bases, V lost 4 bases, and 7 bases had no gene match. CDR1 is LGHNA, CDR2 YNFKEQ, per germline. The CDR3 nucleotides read TGTGCCAGCAGCCCGGGACAGGTGGGAGACACTGAAGCTTTCTTT. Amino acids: CASSPGQVGDTEAFF.

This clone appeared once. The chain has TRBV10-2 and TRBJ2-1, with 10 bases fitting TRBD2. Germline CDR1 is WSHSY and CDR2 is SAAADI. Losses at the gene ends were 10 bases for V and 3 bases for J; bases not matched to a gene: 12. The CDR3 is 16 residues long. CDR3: CATTRRASGGYNEQFF. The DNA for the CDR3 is TGCGCCACCACCCGACGGGCTAGCGGGGGCTACAATGAGCAGTTCTTC.

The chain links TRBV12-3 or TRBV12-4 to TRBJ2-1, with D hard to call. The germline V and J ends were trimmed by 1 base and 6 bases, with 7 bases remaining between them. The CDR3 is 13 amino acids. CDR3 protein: CASSLVNFNEQFF. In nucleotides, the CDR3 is TGTGCCAGCAGTTTAGTAAACTTCAATGAGCAGTTCTTC.

The CDR3 nucleotides are TGCGCCAGCAGCTTACAGGGCAAAATGAACACTGAAGCTTTCTTT. This encodes CASSLQGKMNTEAFF. The V gene is TRBV5-1, the J gene TRBJ1-1; D may be TRBD1 (6 bases). The germline V gene has CDR1 SGHRS and CDR2 YFSETQ. Trimming cost V 2 bases and J 0 bases, with 11 bases left between them. The CDR3 contains 15 residues.

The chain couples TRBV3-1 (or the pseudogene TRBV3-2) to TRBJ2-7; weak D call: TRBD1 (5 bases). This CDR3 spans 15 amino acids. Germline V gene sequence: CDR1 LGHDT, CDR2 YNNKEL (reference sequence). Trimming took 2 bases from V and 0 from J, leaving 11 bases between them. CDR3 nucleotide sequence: TGTGCCAGCAGCCAAATGTACAGGATCTCCTACGAGCAGTACTTC. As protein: CASSQMYRISYEQYF.

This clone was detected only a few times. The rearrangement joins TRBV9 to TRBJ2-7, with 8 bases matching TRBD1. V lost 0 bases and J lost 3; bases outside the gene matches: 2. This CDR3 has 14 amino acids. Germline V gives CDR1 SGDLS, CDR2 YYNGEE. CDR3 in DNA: TGTGCCAGCAGCGTAGCTACAGGGGGCTACGAGCAGTACTTC. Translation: CASSVATGGYEQYF.

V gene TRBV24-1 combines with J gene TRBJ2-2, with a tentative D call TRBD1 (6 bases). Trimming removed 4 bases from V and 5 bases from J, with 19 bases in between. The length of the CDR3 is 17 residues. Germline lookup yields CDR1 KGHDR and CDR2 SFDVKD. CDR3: CATSDQRTAGGTGELFF. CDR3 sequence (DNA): TGTGCCACCAGTGACCAAAGGACAGCCGGCGGGACCGGGGAGCTGTTTTTT.